This is a list of T cell receptor beta chains from one sample in a study of CDR3 diversity in severe acne. A single record per CDR3 protein comes from TCRdb applying MiXCR to the PCR reads. The sample includes around 91,000 distinct CDR3 sequences, over 40% of them seen just once. The sample was blood. All receptors derive from a male donor in good health, without acne. Each CDR3 is given with its conserved first and last residue. The order of the fields is V gene, clone size, D gene, J gene, CDR3 protein, CDR3 DNA. D genes are given only for firm matches. A clone size is listed for some rows: how often the clone was seen (once, few, many), or a class if it is expanded.

v_gene: TRBV25-1; abundance: few; d_gene: .; j_gene: TRBJ1-3; CDR3aa: CASPGRLCSGNTIYF; CDR3nt: TGTGCCAGCCCTGGGAGGCTGTGCTCTGGAAACACCATATATTTT
v_gene: TRBV25-1; abundance: many; d_gene: TRBD1; j_gene: TRBJ1-2; CDR3aa: CASGTGRGYTF; CDR3nt: TGTGCCAGCGGGACAGGGCGCGGCTACACCTTC
v_gene: TRBV5-1; abundance: .; d_gene: .; j_gene: TRBJ1-2; CDR3aa: CASSLMGAPNYGYTF; CDR3nt: TGCGCCAGCAGCTTGATGGGGGCACCTAACTATGGCTACACCTTC
v_gene: TRBV29-1; abundance: .; d_gene: .; j_gene: TRBJ1-5; CDR3aa: CSVEDGRNQPQHF; CDR3nt: TGCAGCGTTGAAGACGGACGGAATCAGCCCCAGCATTTT
v_gene: TRBV20-1; abundance: few; d_gene: TRBD2; j_gene: TRBJ2-3; CDR3aa: CSARIAGGPSGTQYF; CDR3nt: TGCAGTGCTAGGATAGCGGGGGGGCCTTCAGGTACGCAGTATTTT
v_gene: TRBV20-1; abundance: medium-sized; d_gene: TRBD2; j_gene: TRBJ2-1; CDR3aa: CSARITSGGSYNEQFF; CDR3nt: TGCAGTGCTAGAATTACTAGCGGGGGATCTTACAATGAGCAGTTCTTC
v_gene: TRBV11-2; abundance: many; d_gene: .; j_gene: TRBJ1-2; CDR3aa: CASSGIRGANYGYTF; CDR3nt: TGTGCCAGCAGCGGGATACGGGGGGCGAACTATGGCTACACCTTC
v_gene: TRBV18; abundance: many; d_gene: TRBD1; j_gene: TRBJ1-4; CDR3aa: CASSQRGTGDEKLFF; CDR3nt: TGTGCCAGCTCCCAACGGGGGACAGGGGATGAAAAACTGTTTTTT
v_gene: TRBV5-1; abundance: .; d_gene: .; j_gene: TRBJ2-2; CDR3aa: CASSRDPNTGELFF; CDR3nt: TGCGCCAGCTCCCGGGACCCTAACACCGGGGAGCTGTTTTTT
v_gene: TRBV20-1; abundance: .; d_gene: TRBD1; j_gene: TRBJ1-5; CDR3aa: CSASPTGTGGARQPQHF; CDR3nt: TGCAGTGCTAGCCCTACCGGGACAGGGGGCGCAAGGCAGCCCCAGCATTTT
v_gene: TRBV6-5; abundance: many; d_gene: .; j_gene: TRBJ1-2; CDR3aa: CATRGVNYGYTF; CDR3nt: TGTGCCACCAGAGGAGTCAACTATGGCTACACCTTC
v_gene: TRBV6-5; abundance: .; d_gene: TRBD2; j_gene: TRBJ2-7; CDR3aa: CASSYSYGLAGGDYEQYF; CDR3nt: TGTGCCAGCAGTTACTCGTATGGTCTAGCGGGAGGAGACTACGAGCAGTACTTC
v_gene: TRBV19; abundance: .; d_gene: .; j_gene: TRBJ1-2; CDR3aa: CASSKNRRVNYGYTF; CDR3nt: TGTGCCAGTAGCAAGAATAGAAGGGTTAACTATGGCTACACCTTC
v_gene: TRBV20-1; abundance: .; d_gene: TRBD2; j_gene: TRBJ2-5; CDR3aa: CSARDASGGTWAQYF; CDR3nt: TGCAGTGCTAGAGATGCTAGCGGGGGGACATGGGCCCAGTACTTC
v_gene: TRBV7-9; abundance: many; d_gene: .; j_gene: TRBJ2-1; CDR3aa: CASSLGANVRNEQFF; CDR3nt: TGTGCCAGCAGCCTAGGAGCGAACGTACGCAATGAGCAGTTCTTC
v_gene: TRBV7-2; abundance: .; d_gene: TRBD2; j_gene: TRBJ2-7; CDR3aa: CASSTTSGTYEQYF; CDR3nt: TGTGCCAGCAGCACAACTAGCGGAACCTACGAGCAGTACTTC
v_gene: TRBV20-1; abundance: .; d_gene: .; j_gene: TRBJ1-2; CDR3aa: CSASTDSYGYTF; CDR3nt: TGCAGTGCATCGACAGATTCCTATGGCTACACCTTC
v_gene: TRBV10-3; abundance: many; d_gene: .; j_gene: TRBJ2-7; CDR3aa: CAISPDSPGEQYF; CDR3nt: TGTGCCATCAGTCCGGACTCTCCCGGTGAGCAGTACTTC
v_gene: TRBV5-7; abundance: .; d_gene: TRBD2; j_gene: TRBJ2-7; CDR3aa: CASSKPGLAGGRSYEQYF; CDR3nt: TGTGCCAGCAGTAAGCCGGGACTAGCGGGAGGGCGGTCCTACGAGCAGTACTTC
v_gene: TRBV2; abundance: few; d_gene: TRBD1; j_gene: TRBJ1-5; CDR3aa: CASSASGGSNQPQHF; CDR3nt: TGTGCCAGCAGTGCCTCAGGGGGTAGCAATCAGCCCCAGCATTTT
v_gene: TRBV29-1; abundance: once; d_gene: .; j_gene: TRBJ1-2; CDR3aa: CSVYGGGDPAYGYTF; CDR3nt: TGCAGCGTTTACGGGGGGGGGGACCCCGCTTATGGCTACACCTTC
v_gene: TRBV11-1; abundance: .; d_gene: .; j_gene: TRBJ2-7; CDR3aa: CASSLGGSGNEQYF; CDR3nt: TGTGCCAGCAGCTTAGGGGGCAGCGGCAACGAGCAGTACTTC
v_gene: TRBV20-1; abundance: .; d_gene: .; j_gene: TRBJ2-5; CDR3aa: CSARRRVEEETQYF; CDR3nt: TGCAGTGCTAGGCGGAGGGTAGAGGAGGAGACCCAGTACTTC
v_gene: TRBV7-3; abundance: .; d_gene: .; j_gene: TRBJ1-2; CDR3aa: CASSRRPGGSPWSYTF; CDR3nt: TGTGCCAGCAGTAGGCGGCCTGGAGGCAGCCCCTGGAGCTACACCTTC
v_gene: TRBV5-1; abundance: few; d_gene: TRBD1; j_gene: TRBJ1-1; CDR3aa: CASSHTGGGTEAFF; CDR3nt: TGCGCCAGCAGCCACACAGGGGGAGGCACTGAAGCTTTCTTT
v_gene: TRBV7-8; abundance: few; d_gene: .; j_gene: TRBJ1-3; CDR3aa: CASSLGEGGRGNTIYF; CDR3nt: TGTGCCAGCAGCTTAGGCGAGGGGGGACGGGGAAACACCATATATTTT
v_gene: TRBV7-3; abundance: .; d_gene: .; j_gene: TRBJ2-7; CDR3aa: CASSQVQGHYEQYF; CDR3nt: TGTGCCAGCAGCCAAGTCCAGGGGCACTACGAGCAGTACTTC
v_gene: TRBV20-1; abundance: many; d_gene: .; j_gene: TRBJ1-6; CDR3aa: CSARGQEPYSPLHF; CDR3nt: TGCAGTGCTAGAGGACAGGAGCCTTATTCACCCCTCCACTTT
v_gene: TRBV24-1; abundance: medium-sized; d_gene: .; j_gene: TRBJ2-7; CDR3aa: CATSEGTYEQYF; CDR3nt: TGTGCCACGTCGGAGGGGACCTACGAGCAGTACTTC
v_gene: TRBV5-5; abundance: .; d_gene: TRBD1; j_gene: TRBJ2-7; CDR3aa: CASSLTTGIHEQYF; CDR3nt: TGTGCCAGCAGCCTAACGACAGGGATCCACGAGCAGTACTTC
v_gene: TRBV11-2; abundance: .; d_gene: .; j_gene: TRBJ2-2; CDR3aa: CASSPTPPGNTGELFF; CDR3nt: TGTGCCAGCAGCCCCACCCCCCCGGGGAACACCGGGGAGCTGTTTTTT
v_gene: TRBV7-6; abundance: medium-sized; d_gene: TRBD1; j_gene: TRBJ2-7; CDR3aa: CASARDRGHEQYF; CDR3nt: TGTGCCAGCGCCCGGGACAGGGGGCACGAGCAGTACTTC
v_gene: TRBV6-1; abundance: once; d_gene: TRBD2; j_gene: TRBJ2-5; CDR3aa: CASSGYGTSVIQETQYF; CDR3nt: TGTGCCAGCAGTGGGTACGGGACTAGCGTGATACAAGAGACCCAGTACTTC
v_gene: TRBV25-1; abundance: .; d_gene: .; j_gene: TRBJ1-5; CDR3aa: CARDLQRWNSNQPQHF; CDR3nt: TGTGCCAGGGACTTGCAGAGATGGAATAGCAATCAGCCCCAGCATTTT
v_gene: TRBV10-3; abundance: few; d_gene: .; j_gene: TRBJ2-7; CDR3aa: CASNSAYEQYF; CDR3nt: TGTGCCAGCAATAGCGCCTACGAGCAGTACTTC
v_gene: TRBV7-8; abundance: .; d_gene: TRBD1; j_gene: TRBJ1-3; CDR3aa: CASSPRATGGSGNTIYF; CDR3nt: TGTGCCAGCAGCCCCCGAGCGACAGGGGGCTCTGGAAACACCATATATTTT
v_gene: TRBV3-1; abundance: many; d_gene: TRBD1; j_gene: TRBJ2-1; CDR3aa: CASSPRTGMYEQFF; CDR3nt: TGTGCCAGCAGCCCAAGGACAGGGATGTATGAGCAGTTCTTC
v_gene: TRBV29-1; abundance: .; d_gene: .; j_gene: TRBJ2-7; CDR3aa: CSVEDSLGQYF; CDR3nt: TGCAGCGTTGAAGACAGCCTCGGGCAGTACTTC
v_gene: TRBV27; abundance: many; d_gene: .; j_gene: TRBJ1-4; CDR3aa: CASSQTGTNEKLFF; CDR3nt: TGTGCCAGCAGCCAAACAGGGACTAATGAAAAACTGTTTTTT
v_gene: TRBV7-9; abundance: .; d_gene: TRBD2; j_gene: TRBJ2-7; CDR3aa: CASSLRAGGTEQYF; CDR3nt: TGTGCCAGCAGCTTGAGAGCGGGAGGGACCGAGCAGTACTTC
v_gene: TRBV2; abundance: .; d_gene: .; j_gene: TRBJ2-7; CDR3aa: CASNERGYEQYF; CDR3nt: TGTGCCAGCAATGAACGGGGATACGAGCAGTACTTC
v_gene: TRBV5-1; abundance: .; d_gene: .; j_gene: TRBJ2-7; CDR3aa: CASSLSVTYEQYF; CDR3nt: TGCGCCAGCAGCTTGTCAGTTACCTACGAGCAGTACTTC
v_gene: TRBV5-1; abundance: .; d_gene: TRBD1; j_gene: TRBJ2-1; CDR3aa: CASSWGQGEGNEQFF; CDR3nt: TGCGCCAGCAGTTGGGGACAGGGCGAGGGCAATGAGCAGTTCTTC
v_gene: TRBV5-1; abundance: .; d_gene: TRBD2; j_gene: TRBJ2-1; CDR3aa: CASRAGTSGRYNEQFF; CDR3nt: TGCGCCAGCAGAGCCGGGACTAGCGGGAGATACAATGAGCAGTTCTTC
v_gene: TRBV4-1; abundance: few; d_gene: TRBD1; j_gene: TRBJ2-5; CDR3aa: CASRGQGEETQYF; CDR3nt: TGCGCCAGCAGAGGACAGGGAGAAGAGACCCAGTACTTC
v_gene: TRBV10-3; abundance: .; d_gene: .; j_gene: TRBJ2-3; CDR3aa: CAISAVPSGDTQYF; CDR3nt: TGTGCCATCAGTGCGGTCCCTTCAGGAGATACGCAGTATTTT
v_gene: TRBV10-3; abundance: few; d_gene: .; j_gene: TRBJ1-2; CDR3aa: CAIRVTGSYYGYTF; CDR3nt: TGTGCCATCAGGGTTACCGGTTCTTACTATGGCTACACCTTC
v_gene: TRBV15; abundance: few; d_gene: .; j_gene: TRBJ1-6; CDR3aa: CATSRYNSPLHF; CDR3nt: TGTGCCACCAGCAGATATAATTCACCCCTCCACTTT
v_gene: TRBV9; abundance: .; d_gene: .; j_gene: TRBJ1-1; CDR3aa: CAWSLGNTEAFF; CDR3nt: TGTGCCTGGAGTCTGGGGAACACTGAAGCTTTCTTT
v_gene: TRBV5-1; abundance: .; d_gene: .; j_gene: TRBJ1-1; CDR3aa: CASSTGRGATEAFF; CDR3nt: TGTGCCAGCTCAACGGGGAGGGGTGCGACTGAAGCTTTCTTT
v_gene: TRBV28; abundance: .; d_gene: .; j_gene: TRBJ1-1; CDR3aa: CASSLQACTEAFF; CDR3nt: TGTGCCAGCAGTCTACAGGCTTGCACTGAAGCTTTCTTT
v_gene: TRBV25-1; abundance: many; d_gene: .; j_gene: TRBJ2-7; CDR3aa: CASRPGQGRTSGYEQYF; CDR3nt: TGTGCCAGCAGACCGGGACAGGGAAGGACTAGCGGCTACGAGCAGTACTTC
v_gene: TRBV15; abundance: many; d_gene: TRBD1; j_gene: TRBJ1-5; CDR3aa: CATSRGQGGRPQHF; CDR3nt: TGTGCCACCAGCAGGGGACAGGGGGGTCGGCCCCAGCATTTT
v_gene: TRBV7-9; abundance: .; d_gene: .; j_gene: TRBJ2-7; CDR3aa: CASSTPGGGDEQYF; CDR3nt: TGTGCCAGCAGTACCCCAGGGGGAGGGGACGAGCAGTACTTC
v_gene: TRBV6-1; abundance: .; d_gene: TRBD1; j_gene: TRBJ1-5; CDR3aa: CTSRGGNQPQHF; CDR3nt: TGTACCAGCAGGGGGGGCAATCAGCCCCAGCATTTT